The 32 T cell receptor beta chains reported below all come from one sample, sequenced in a study of blood T cell repertoires in COVID-19. This table comes from immunoSEQ multiplex PCR, and its TCRdb copy is limited to in-frame clones, with some not included. The sample yields a few hundred thousand clones, 75% to 90% seen once. Input material: peripheral blood. The receptors derive from a woman aged 45-65 years with COVID-19, enrolled during active disease.

The chain recombines TRBV7-9 with TRBJ1-5; 7 bases are shared with TRBD1. The CDR3 runs 16 residues. The germline V gene encodes CDR1 SEHNR and CDR2 FQNEAQ (reference sequence). The V gene end was trimmed by 1 base and the J gene end by 3 bases; junction bases not matched to a gene: 6. CDR3 DNA sequence: TGTGCCAGCAGCTTAGGGTCAGGGGGGAACAATCAGCCCCAGCATTTT. This translates into CASSLGSGGNNQPQHF.

This chain links TRBV4-3 with TRBJ2-2; D remains unclear. Germline V lookup: CDR1 LGHNA, CDR2 YSLEER. The CDR3 loop spans 15 amino acids. V shed 1 base and J shed 2 bases, with 8 bases lying between them. In DNA form, the CDR3 reads TGCGCCAGCAGCCAAGGACAAGTCAACACCGGGGAGCTGTTTTTT. Residues: CASSQGQVNTGELFF.

In this sample, this clone turned up once. The chain couples TRBV11-2 to TRBJ2-2, with D maybe TRBD2 (6 bases). Germline values: CDR1 SGHAT, CDR2 FQNNGV. V was cut by 6 bases and J by 1 base, with 15 bases left in between. The CDR3 is 16 amino acids. CDR3 loop: CASSSLAAGNTGELFF. Written as DNA, the CDR3 is TGTGCCAGCAGTTCTCTAGCAGCGGGGAACACCGGGGAGCTGTTTTTT. The full variable domain, its missing parts supplied by reference TRBV11-2 and TRBJ2-2, is EAGVAQSPRYKIIEKRQSVAFWCNPISGHATLYWYQQILGQGPKLLIQFQNNGVVDDSQLPKDRFSAERLKGVDSTLKIQPAKLEDSAVYLCASSSLAAGNTGELFFGEGSRLTVL.

The V and J genes are TRBV9 and TRBJ2-1; TRBD1 matches at 11 bases. Trimming at V came to 10 bases and at J to 8 bases, leaving 11 bases not matched to a gene. The length of the CDR3 is 14 residues. CDR1 and CDR2 from the germline V gene are SGDLS and YYNGEE. For the CDR3, the DNA is TGTGCCTCCCGTCGGACAGGGGGCGGCGATGAGCAGTTCTTC. Amino acid sequence: CASRRTGGGDEQFF.

Worth noting for this clone: Other DNA sequences from this sample encode an identical CDR3 as well. The rearrangement joins TRBV27 to TRBJ1-5; D is undetermined. Trimming stripped 5 bases from V and 0 bases from J, with 5 bases between. Looked up from germline, CDR1 is MNHEY and CDR2 is SMNVEV (reference sequence). This CDR3 comprises 13 residues. CDR3 DNA: TGTGCCAGCAGTCGTTATAGCAATCAGCCCCAGCATTTT. As protein: CASSRYSNQPQHF.

The CDR3 nucleotides read TGTGCCAGCAGCCGAACTGGACAGCCTGAAAAACTGTTTTTT. This gives the protein CASSRTGQPEKLFF. The chain is built from TRBV3-1 (or the pseudogene TRBV3-2) and TRBJ1-4, with D maybe TRBD1 (6 bases). This CDR3 spans 14 amino acids. Trimming cost V 4 bases and J 7 bases, with 13 bases left between them. Germline V gives CDR1 LGHDT, CDR2 YNNKEL (reference sequence).

V usage is TRBV28 and J usage is TRBJ1-2; D gene ambiguous. CDR3 length: 14 residues. The germline V and J ends were trimmed by 3 bases and 1 base, with 9 bases remaining between them. Germline V lookup: CDR1 MDHEN, CDR2 SYDVKM. CDR3 in amino acids: CASSFRVFNYGYTF. The CDR3 DNA reads as TGTGCCAGCAGTTTTAGAGTCTTTAACTATGGCTACACCTTC.

This clone has only one observation. The gene calls are TRBV5-1 and TRBJ2-3; the match to TRBD2 covers 13 bases. The CDR3 runs 16 residues. CDR1 SGHRS and CDR2 YFSETQ come from the germline V gene. The V gene end was trimmed by 4 bases and the J gene end by 0 bases; junction bases not matched to a gene: 2. For the CDR3, the DNA is TGCGCCAGCAGCGGGGGACTAGCGGGAAGCACAGATACGCAGTATTTT. Protein product: CASSGGLAGSTDTQYF.

This rearrangement joins TRBV5-6 to TRBJ1-6, with TRBD1 matching over 8 bases. The germline V gene encodes CDR1 SGHDT and CDR2 YYEEEE. The length of the CDR3 is 17 residues. V was clipped by 0 bases and J by 5 bases; unmatched bases: 7. In DNA, the CDR3 is TGTGCCAGCAGCTTGGTACAAGCAGGGGGCAATAATTCACCCCTCCACTTT. This codes for CASSLVQAGGNNSPLHF.

The chain employs TRBV15 and TRBJ2-7, with TRBD2 matching over 12 bases. Unmatched junction bases numbered 6, after V lost 1 base and J lost 2 bases. CDR1 is LNHNV and CDR2 is YYDKDF in the germline V gene (reference sequence). The CDR3 runs to 17 residues. The DNA for the CDR3 is TGTGCCACCAGCAGAGGGACTAGCGGGATGCGCACCTACGAGCAGTACTTC. Its protein product is CATSRGTSGMRTYEQYF. The full variable domain, rest sourced from reference TRBV15 and TRBJ2-7, is DAMVIQNPRYQVTQFGKPVTLSCSQTLNHNVMYWYQQKSSQAPKLLFHYYDKDFNNEADTPDNFQSRRPNTSFCFLDIRSPGLGDTAMYLCATSRGTSGMRTYEQYFGPGTRLTVT.

V gene TRBV3-1 (or the pseudogene TRBV3-2) combines with J gene TRBJ2-7; 8 nucleotides agree with TRBD1. Germline V gene lookup returns CDR1 LGHDT and CDR2 YNNKEL (reference sequence). With 4 bases clipped from V and 5 bases from J, the junction kept 16 bases outside the gene matches. CDR3 length equals 17 residues. CDR3 region: CASSRRSSGTGSDEQYF. In DNA form, the CDR3 reads TGTGCCAGCAGCCGCAGAAGCTCCGGGACAGGTTCAGACGAGCAGTACTTC.

The sample holds one count of this clone. The chain is built from TRBV21-1 and TRBJ1-1; the DNA was not used to check the table's D call, TRBD1. TRBV21-1 is flagged as a pseudogene. This CDR3 spans 22 amino acids. The CDR3 sequence: CASSKLPAGSYDIVRMNTEAFF. The CDR3 DNA sequence: TGTGCCAGCAGCAAACTTCCCGCAGGGTCCTATGACATCGTACGCATGAACACTGAAGCTTTCTTT.

CDR3 sequence: CASSYSREGILETQYF. CDR3 DNA sequence: TGTGCCAGCAGTTACTCAAGGGAGGGTATTTTGGAGACCCAGTACTTC. V is TRBV6-2 or TRBV6-3 and J is TRBJ2-5; 7 bases line up with TRBD2. The CDR3 consists of 16 residues. Germline V gene lookup returns CDR1 MNHEY and CDR2 SVGEGT. Trimming cost V 0 bases and J 5 bases; bases outside gene matches: 9.

The chain employs TRBV7-9 and TRBJ1-2, with D maybe TRBD1 (6 bases). The CDR3 is made up of 15 amino acids. Germline CDR1 SEHNR, CDR2 FQNEAQ (reference sequence). Trimming removed 6 bases from V and 7 bases from J, with 21 bases in between. CDR3 nucleotides: TGTGCCAGCAGTTCAAACCTTCAGGGGCCAGGTGGCTACACCTTC. Amino acids: CASSSNLQGPGGYTF.

The gene calls are TRBV6-5 and TRBJ1-1; 9 bases fit TRBD1. The germline V gene encodes CDR1 MNHEY and CDR2 SVGAGI. V gave up 7 bases and J gave up 4 bases; unmatched junction bases: 7. The CDR3 runs to 14 residues. The CDR3 DNA reads TGTGCCAGCATCCGAACAGGGGGCGGCACTGAAGCTTTCTTT. It translates to CASIRTGGGTEAFF.

The chain carries TRBV7-9 and TRBJ2-7, with a weak D call TRBD1 (6 bases). The CDR3 runs 16 residues. V lost 1 base, J lost 3 bases, and 16 bases lay in between. The germline gives CDR1 SEHNR, CDR2 FQNEAQ (reference sequence). The CDR3 DNA reads as TGTGCCAGCAGCTTAGGACTCAGGGGAGATATCTACGAGCAGTACTTC. This codes for CASSLGLRGDIYEQYF. Complete variable domain (other parts from reference TRBV7-9 and TRBJ2-7): DTGVSQNPRHKITKRGQNVTFRCDPISEHNRLYWYRQTLGQGPEFLTYFQNEAQLEKSRLLSDRFSAERPKGSFSTLEIQRTEQGDSAMYLCASSLGLRGDIYEQYFGPGTRLTVT.

The chain combines TRBV3-1 (or the pseudogene TRBV3-2) with TRBJ1-6; 7 nucleotides line up with TRBD1. The germline V gene has CDR1 LGHDT and CDR2 YNNKEL (reference sequence). The CDR3 consists of 14 residues. The ends lost 3 bases at V and 10 bases at J; junction bases unmatched: 6. CDR3 loop: CASSQLDRVSPLHF. CDR3 sequence (DNA): TGTGCCAGCAGCCAGTTAGACAGGGTCTCACCCCTCCACTTT.

The chain recombines TRBV7-2 with TRBJ2-5; TRBD2 matches 9 bases. With 0 bases clipped from V and 4 bases from J, the junction kept 3 bases outside the gene matches. CDR1 and CDR2 (germline): SGHTA, FQGNSA. CDR3 length: 15 amino acids. The CDR3 DNA is TGTGCCAGCAGCTTAGCGTCACTAGCGGGAGAGACCCAGTACTTC. Amino acids: CASSLASLAGETQYF.

The chain is built from TRBV4-1 and TRBJ2-1; 8 bases line up with TRBD2. V dropped 0 bases and J dropped 6; count of bases not matched to a gene: 10. Germline V gene sequence: CDR1 MGHRA, CDR2 YSYEKL. The CDR3 runs 17 residues. CDR3 residues: CASSQEETGGVTNEQFF. The CDR3 DNA follows: TGCGCCAGCAGCCAAGAGGAAACGGGAGGGGTCACCAATGAGCAGTTCTTC.

This clone was seen once. The chain has TRBV6-5 and TRBJ2-7; 13 bases agree with TRBD2. CDR3 length equals 15 residues. Per the germline V gene, CDR1 is MNHEY and CDR2 is SVGAGI. After removal of 4 bases from V and 2 bases from J, the junction contained 2 bases not matched to a gene. The CDR3 DNA sequence: TGTGCCAGCAGTTTGGGACTAGCGGGGCCCTACGAGCAGTACTTC. It yields the protein CASSLGLAGPYEQYF.

The chain uses TRBV13 and TRBJ2-1, with 7 bases fitting TRBD2. The CDR3 runs 13 residues. Germline assignment: CDR1 PRHDT and CDR2 FYEKMQ (reference sequence). V was clipped by 9 bases and J by 4 bases; unmatched bases: 6. This CDR3 is CASREGTYNEQFF. CDR3 bases: TGTGCCAGTAGGGAGGGGACGTACAATGAGCAGTTCTTC.

The chain links TRBV30 to TRBJ2-2, with TRBD2 identical over 14 bases. Trimming at V came to 8 bases and at J to 7 bases, leaving 6 bases not matched to a gene. CDR1 is GTSNPN, CDR2 SVGIG, per germline (reference sequence). The CDR3 is made up of 14 amino acids. The CDR3 DNA follows: TGTGCCGGGACTAGCGGGAGTCGGGGCGGGGAGCTGTTTTTT. Translation: CAGTSGSRGGELFF.

This CDR3 reads CASSRRQGGNIQYF. In DNA form, the CDR3 reads TGTGCCAGCAGCAGAAGGCAGGGGGGAAACATTCAGTACTTC. The chain couples TRBV11-3 to TRBJ2-4; D is perhaps TRBD1 (7 bases). CDR1 is SGHNT and CDR2 is YENEEA in the germline V gene. Trimming took off 5 bases at V and 6 bases at J, with 14 bases between the two ends. The CDR3 is 14 residues long.

The chain employs TRBV27 and TRBJ2-1; 10 positions agree with TRBD1. This CDR3 spans 13 amino acids. CDR1 is MNHEY and CDR2 is SMNVEV in the germline V gene (reference sequence). Losses at the gene ends were 4 bases for V and 15 bases for J; bases not matched to a gene: 9. CDR3 amino acids: CASSSPGTGVSFF. CDR3 nucleotides: TGTGCCAGCAGTTCGCCCGGGACAGGGGTTTCGTTCTTC.

The chain employs TRBV6-5 and TRBJ1-3; D gene uncertain. CDR3 length equals 15 residues. Trimming cost V 0 bases and J 4 bases, with 10 bases left between them. In germline, CDR1 is MNHEY, CDR2 SVGAGI. The CDR3 here is CASSYSTQTGNTIYF. DNA of the CDR3: TGTGCCAGCAGTTACTCTACACAGACAGGAAACACCATATATTTT.

The rearrangement joins TRBV7-9 to TRBJ1-2; D gene unclear. V lost 1 base, J lost 4 bases, and 13 bases lay in between. Germline CDR1 reads SEHNR; CDR2 reads FQNEAQ (reference sequence). CDR3 length: 15 amino acids. CDR3 in DNA: TGTGCCAGCAGCTTAGTCGAGGGAGGAGGCTATGGCTACACCTTC. As protein: CASSLVEGGGYGYTF.

In its sample, this clone was seen a few times. This chain links TRBV5-6 with TRBJ2-7, with TRBD2 as a possible D gene (5 bases). There are 13 residues in the CDR3. Germline V gene sequence: CDR1 SGHDT, CDR2 YYEEEE. Trimming cost V 1 base and J 1 base, with 6 bases left between them. The CDR3 region is CASSLTRSYEQYF. The CDR3 DNA follows: TGTGCCAGCAGCTTGACTAGGTCCTACGAGCAGTACTTC.

V is TRBV19 and J is TRBJ1-2, with D uncertain. V lost 3 bases, J lost 2 bases, and 13 bases lay in between. Germline assignment: CDR1 LNHDA and CDR2 SQIVND (reference sequence). The CDR3 runs 15 residues. The DNA of the CDR3 is TGTGCCAGTAGTATTCATTTAGTGCTGAACTATGGCTACACCTTC. It translates to CASSIHLVLNYGYTF.

This clone has only a few counts. Other DNA sequences in this specimen translate into the identical CDR3. The chain uses TRBV24-1 and TRBJ2-1, with 12 positions matching TRBD2. Trimming at V came to 4 bases and at J to 2 bases, leaving 2 bases not matched to a gene. In germline, CDR1 is KGHDR, CDR2 SFDVKD. The CDR3 covers 16 residues. The CDR3 DNA reads TGTGCCACCAGTGACTCTAGCGGGAGGGCCTACAATGAGCAGTTCTTC. It codes for CATSDSSGRAYNEQFF.

This chain links TRBV30 with TRBJ1-4; D is ambiguous. This CDR3 spans 14 amino acids. V was trimmed by 2 bases and J by 1 base, leaving 8 bases between them. Germline lookup yields CDR1 GTSNPN and CDR2 SVGIG (reference sequence). The CDR3 loop is CAWSRELTNEKLFF. As DNA, the CDR3 is TGTGCCTGGAGTAGGGAGTTAACTAATGAAAAACTGTTTTTT.

The J gene is TRBJ2-7, the V gene TRBV29-1; 7 bases align to TRBD1. V trimming: 6 bases; J trimming: 3 bases; junction bases outside the gene matches: 5. CDR1 and CDR2 from the germline V gene are SQVTM and ANQGSEA. CDR3 length: 12 residues. The CDR3 DNA is TGCAGCGTCCGACAGGGTGTCTACGAGCAGTACTTC. Amino acid sequence: CSVRQGVYEQYF.

The chain combines TRBV5-1 with TRBJ2-1; D possibly corresponds to TRBD1 (5 bases). The CDR3 extends over 17 amino acids. Trimming shortened V by 1 base and J by 0 bases, and 14 bases separated the two germline ends. Germline lookup yields CDR1 SGHRS and CDR2 YFSETQ. The CDR3 nucleotides read TGCGCCAGCAGCTTGTTACAGGCGGATAGCTCCTACAATGAGCAGTTCTTC. It yields the protein CASSLLQADSSYNEQFF. Full variable domain (missing parts from reference TRBV5-1 and TRBJ2-1): KAGVTQTPRYLIKTRGQQVTLSCSPISGHRSVSWYQQTPGQGLQFLFEYFSETQRNKGNFPGRFSGRQFSNSRSEMNVSTLELGDSALYLCASSLLQADSSYNEQFFGPGTRLTVL.